The T cell receptor beta chain described here comes from a study of cytomegalovirus exposure and HLA in healthy donors. Study-level results: Accurate predictions that matched the HLA-A and HLA-B alleles of most subjects were reportedly made from TCR beta sequences. Analysis was performed later, and it showed HLA-associated TCR beta chains to be more clonally expanded than equally common others.

Points on this clone: Its antigen is as yet unknown.

13 Jbeta primers and 60 Vbeta primers were used for the PCR. Profiled with immunoSEQ multiplex PCR; TCRdb holds only in-frame clones, not every one. This sample's table has tens of thousands of clones. The clonotype was recovered from a woman aged 55 to 70 in good health and CMV-seronegative. Specimen: PBMCs.

This CDR3 reads CASSISGRDDEQYF. CDR3 coding DNA: TGTGCCAGCAGTATTAGCGGGAGAGACGACGAGCAGTACTTC. V gene TRBV6-5 combines with J gene TRBJ2-7, with 9 bases identical to TRBD2. Germline V gene data show CDR1 as MNHEY and CDR2 as SVGAGI. The CDR3 contains 14 residues. J gave up 5 bases and V 5 bases, and 7 bases lay outside the gene matches.